This T cell receptor beta chain was observed in a study of shared clonotypes between healthy human individuals. Broader study findings: Among donors, sharing of clonotypes was expected to be affected by sequencing depth. Unshared clonotypes carried lower generation probabilities than those common to all four donors. It was the few donors that limited the genetic and exposure-history diversity represented.

Terminally differentiated effector memory CD45RA+ cells were excluded by CCR7 positive selection of CD45RO-negative cells. Donors comprised healthy HIV-negative adults lacking recent acute infections or vaccinations. Some clones are missing from TCRdb's copy, which holds only in-frame ones; the method was immunoSEQ multiplex PCR. The repertoire includes roughly 850,000 clones, 95% to 97% of them detected once, and roughly 0.23% sits in the top ten. As to this clone: Its antigen remains unidentified.

Germline V gene data show CDR1 as MNHEY and CDR2 as SMNVEV (reference sequence). This CDR3 has 13 amino acids. Between the trimmed V and J ends, which lost 7 bases and 2 bases, there was a span of 8 bases. This sequence was found in a man younger than 45 in good health. Specimen: naive CD8+ T cells sorted from blood. This chain joins TRBV27 and TRBJ2-2; D is undetermined. As DNA, the CDR3 is TGTGCCAGCACGGGCGACAACACCGGGGAGCTGTTTTTT. As protein: CASTGDNTGELFF.